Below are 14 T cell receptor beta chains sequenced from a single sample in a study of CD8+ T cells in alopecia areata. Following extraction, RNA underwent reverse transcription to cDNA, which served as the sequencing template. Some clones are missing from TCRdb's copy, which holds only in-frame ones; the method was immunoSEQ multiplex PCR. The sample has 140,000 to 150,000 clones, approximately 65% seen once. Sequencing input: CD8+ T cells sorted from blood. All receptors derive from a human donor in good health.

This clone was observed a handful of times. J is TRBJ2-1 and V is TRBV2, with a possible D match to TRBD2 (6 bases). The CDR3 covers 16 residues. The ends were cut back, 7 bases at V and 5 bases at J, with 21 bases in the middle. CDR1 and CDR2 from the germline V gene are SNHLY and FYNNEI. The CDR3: CASNVIARGGNNEQFF. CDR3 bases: TGTGCCAGCAATGTCATCGCAAGGGGAGGAAACAATGAGCAGTTCTTC.

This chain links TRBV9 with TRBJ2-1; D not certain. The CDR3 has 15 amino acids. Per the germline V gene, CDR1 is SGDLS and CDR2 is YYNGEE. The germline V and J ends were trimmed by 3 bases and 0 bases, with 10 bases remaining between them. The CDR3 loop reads CASSGAFASYNEQFF. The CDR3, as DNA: TGTGCCAGCAGCGGGGCTTTCGCCTCCTACAATGAGCAGTTCTTC.

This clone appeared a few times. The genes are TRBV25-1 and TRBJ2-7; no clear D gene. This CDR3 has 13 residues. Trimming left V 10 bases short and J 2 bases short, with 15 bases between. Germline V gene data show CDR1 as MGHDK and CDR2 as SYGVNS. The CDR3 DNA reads TGTGCCATCAAAAGGGTCGGCACCTACGAGCAGTACTTC. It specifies CAIKRVGTYEQYF.

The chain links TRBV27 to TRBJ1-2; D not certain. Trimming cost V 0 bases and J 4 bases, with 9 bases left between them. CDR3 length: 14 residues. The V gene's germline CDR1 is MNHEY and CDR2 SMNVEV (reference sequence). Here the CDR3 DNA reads TGTGCCAGCAGTTTATCCTCCGGTGCCTATGGCTACACCTTC. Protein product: CASSLSSGAYGYTF.

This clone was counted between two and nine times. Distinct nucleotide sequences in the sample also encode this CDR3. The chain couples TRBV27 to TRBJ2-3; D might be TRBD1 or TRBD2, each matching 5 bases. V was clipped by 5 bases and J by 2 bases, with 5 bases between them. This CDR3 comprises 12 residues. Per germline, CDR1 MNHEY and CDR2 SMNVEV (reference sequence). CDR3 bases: TGTGCCAGCAGTGGGACCACAGATACGCAGTATTTT. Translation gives CASSGTTDTQYF.

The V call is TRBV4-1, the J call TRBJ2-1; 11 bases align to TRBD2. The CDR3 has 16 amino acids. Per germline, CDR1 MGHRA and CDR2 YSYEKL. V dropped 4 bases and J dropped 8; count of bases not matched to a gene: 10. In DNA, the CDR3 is TGCGCCAGCAGCCCAGGGCCGGGACTAGCGGCCTATGAGCAGTTCTTC. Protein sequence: CASSPGPGLAAYEQFF.

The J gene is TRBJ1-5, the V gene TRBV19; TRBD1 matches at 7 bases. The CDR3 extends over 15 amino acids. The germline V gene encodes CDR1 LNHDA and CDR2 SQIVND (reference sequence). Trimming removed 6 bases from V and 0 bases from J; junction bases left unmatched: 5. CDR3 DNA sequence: TGTGCCAGTAGCCCGACAGGGTTTAGCAATCAGCCCCAGCATTTT. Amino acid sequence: CASSPTGFSNQPQHF.

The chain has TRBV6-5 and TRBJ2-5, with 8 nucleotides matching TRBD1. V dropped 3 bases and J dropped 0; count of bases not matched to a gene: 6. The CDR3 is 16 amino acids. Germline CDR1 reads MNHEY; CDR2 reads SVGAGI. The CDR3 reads CASSYLGQGNQETQYF. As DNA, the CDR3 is TGTGCCAGCAGTTATCTAGGACAGGGAAACCAAGAGACCCAGTACTTC.

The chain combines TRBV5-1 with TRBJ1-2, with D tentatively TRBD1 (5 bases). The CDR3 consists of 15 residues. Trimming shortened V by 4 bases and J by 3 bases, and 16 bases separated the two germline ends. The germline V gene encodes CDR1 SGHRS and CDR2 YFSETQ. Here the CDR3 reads CASSVGLDPHYGYTF. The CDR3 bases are TGCGCCAGCAGCGTGGGGCTCGACCCGCACTATGGCTACACCTTC. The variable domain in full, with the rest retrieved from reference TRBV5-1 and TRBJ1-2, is KAGVTQTPRYLIKTRGQQVTLSCSPISGHRSVSWYQQTPGQGLQFLFEYFSETQRNKGNFPGRFSGRQFSNSRSEMNVSTLELGDSALYLCASSVGLDPHYGYTFGSGTRLTVV.

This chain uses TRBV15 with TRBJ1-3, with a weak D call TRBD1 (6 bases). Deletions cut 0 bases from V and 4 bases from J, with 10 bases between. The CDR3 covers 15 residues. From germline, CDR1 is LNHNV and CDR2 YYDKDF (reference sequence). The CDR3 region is CATSRDRGLGNTIYF. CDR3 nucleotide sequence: TGTGCCACCAGCAGAGACAGGGGACTCGGAAACACCATATATTTT.

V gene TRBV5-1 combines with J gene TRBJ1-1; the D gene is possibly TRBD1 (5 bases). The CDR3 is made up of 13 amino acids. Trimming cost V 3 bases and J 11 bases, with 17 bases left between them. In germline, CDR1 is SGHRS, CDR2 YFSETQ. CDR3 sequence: CASSSGPLREAFF. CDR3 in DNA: TGCGCCAGCAGCTCGGGACCATTGAGGGAGGCTTTCTTT.

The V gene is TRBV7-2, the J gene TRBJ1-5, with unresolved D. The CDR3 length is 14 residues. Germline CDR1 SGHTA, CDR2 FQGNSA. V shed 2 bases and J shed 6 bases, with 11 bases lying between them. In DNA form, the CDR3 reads TGTGCCAGCAGCTTATCATCGTTTGCTCAGCCCCAGCATTTT. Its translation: CASSLSSFAQPQHF.

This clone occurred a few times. The CDR3 coding sequence is TGTGCCAGCAGCCCCCCGGGGGCGACAGAGACCCAGTACTTC. Amino acids: CASSPPGATETQYF. This sequence joins TRBV7-9 and TRBJ2-5; D possibly uses TRBD1 or TRBD2 (6 bases each). Germline CDR1 is SEHNR and CDR2 is FQNEAQ (reference sequence). Trimming took 5 bases from V and 4 from J, leaving 14 bases between them. The CDR3 sequence is 14 residues long.

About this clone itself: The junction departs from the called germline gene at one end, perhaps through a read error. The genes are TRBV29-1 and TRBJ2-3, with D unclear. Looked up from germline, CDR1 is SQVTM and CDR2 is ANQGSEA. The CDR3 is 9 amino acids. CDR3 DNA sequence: TGCAGCGTTGAACCCGACCTCGGCTTT. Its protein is CSVEPDLGF.